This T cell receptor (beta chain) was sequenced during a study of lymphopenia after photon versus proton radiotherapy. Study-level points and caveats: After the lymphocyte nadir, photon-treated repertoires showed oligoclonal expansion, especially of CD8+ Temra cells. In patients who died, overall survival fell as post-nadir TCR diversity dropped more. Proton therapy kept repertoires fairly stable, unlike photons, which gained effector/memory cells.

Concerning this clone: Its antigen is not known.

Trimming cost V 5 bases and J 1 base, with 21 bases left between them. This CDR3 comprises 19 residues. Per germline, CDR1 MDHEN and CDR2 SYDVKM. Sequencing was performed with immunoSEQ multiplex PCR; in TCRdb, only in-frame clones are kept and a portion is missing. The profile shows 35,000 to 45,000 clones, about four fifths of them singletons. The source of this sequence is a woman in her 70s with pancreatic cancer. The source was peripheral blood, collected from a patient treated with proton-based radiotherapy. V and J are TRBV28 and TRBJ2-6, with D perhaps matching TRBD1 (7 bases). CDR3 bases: TGTGCCAGCAGTGATGCTAGTGCGGCAGGGGGGTCTGGGGCCAACGTCCTGACTTTC. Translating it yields CASSDASAAGGSGANVLTF.